This TCR beta chain was captured in a study of CD8 T cells in ankylosing spondylitis. Overall study results and limits: Significant enrichment of disease-linked clones was reportedly seen in matched ankylosing spondylitis synovial fluid.

After removal of 0 bases from V and 0 bases from J, the junction contained 4 bases not matched to a gene. The CDR3 has 17 amino acids. Germline lookup yields CDR1 SGHDT and CDR2 YYEEEE. TCRdb recomputed calls from the 5' RACE reads with MiXCR, one row per CDR3 protein. This sample carries about 240,000 distinct CDR3 sequences, around 10% of them seen once, and the ten largest clones take 6% to 8%. Concerning this clonotype itself: The antigen is undetermined.

The origin of this receptor is a male donor with ankylosing spondylitis or in good health (not recorded which). The sample taken for sequencing was blood, either unsorted or a sorted T cell fraction (not recorded which). The chain couples TRBV5-6 to TRBJ2-1; 9 bases align to TRBD2. This CDR3 is CASSLVSSGISYNEQFF. The DNA for the CDR3 is TGTGCCAGCAGCTTGGTGTCTAGCGGGATCTCCTACAATGAGCAGTTCTTC.